These T cell receptor beta chains were read from a single sample in a study of cytomegalovirus exposure and HLA in healthy donors. Sequenced by immunoSEQ multiplex PCR; TCRdb stores in-frame clones only, minus some. The repertoire holds about 190,000 clones, with 70% to 90% as singletons. Input material: PBMCs. These receptors all stem from a woman aged 18-29 years in good health and CMV-seronegative. Both conserved end residues are trimmed from each CDR3. D genes are given only for firm matches. Clone size, where shown, is once, few, many, or a class for clones that have expanded.

d_call: TRBD1; j_call: TRBJ1-1; v_call: TRBV7-6; clone_size: few; cdr3_aa: ASSGGQGGAEAF
d_call: -; j_call: TRBJ2-7; v_call: TRBV19; clone_size: -; cdr3_aa: ASRIGGQAHSYEQY
d_call: TRBD2; j_call: TRBJ2-7; v_call: TRBV19; clone_size: -; cdr3_aa: ASSIRRESYEQY
d_call: -; j_call: TRBJ1-1; v_call: TRBV29-1; clone_size: -; cdr3_aa: SVGTEGSEAF
d_call: -; j_call: TRBJ1-2; v_call: TRBV6-5; clone_size: few; cdr3_aa: ASFSGPYNYGYT
d_call: TRBD1; j_call: TRBJ1-3; v_call: TRBV4-3; clone_size: -; cdr3_aa: ASSQVHPGQRNTIY
d_call: -; j_call: TRBJ2-2; v_call: TRBV19; clone_size: -; cdr3_aa: ASSQATNTGELF
d_call: TRBD1; j_call: TRBJ2-2; v_call: TRBV7-9; clone_size: once; cdr3_aa: AGARTGGAGELF
d_call: TRBD1; j_call: TRBJ2-7; v_call: TRBV7-2; clone_size: -; cdr3_aa: ASSYSGQVYEQY
d_call: TRBD1; j_call: TRBJ1-6; v_call: TRBV28; clone_size: -; cdr3_aa: ASSFAPGQGYNSPLH
d_call: -; j_call: TRBJ2-3; v_call: TRBV6-5; clone_size: -; cdr3_aa: ASSYSATTDTQY
d_call: TRBD1; j_call: TRBJ1-4; v_call: TRBV10-3; clone_size: -; cdr3_aa: AISDATGRNEKLF
d_call: TRBD2; j_call: TRBJ2-3; v_call: TRBV2; clone_size: -; cdr3_aa: ARRPSGSTDTQY
d_call: TRBD1; j_call: TRBJ1-1; v_call: TRBV4-2; clone_size: -; cdr3_aa: ASSPQAHGTGGCEAF
d_call: -; j_call: TRBJ2-7; v_call: TRBV11-2; clone_size: -; cdr3_aa: ASSLVQGTQY
d_call: TRBD1; j_call: TRBJ1-1; v_call: TRBV5-4; clone_size: -; cdr3_aa: ASSPLTGVNTEAF
d_call: -; j_call: TRBJ1-1; v_call: TRBV7-2; clone_size: -; cdr3_aa: ASSLAWSINTEAF
d_call: -; j_call: TRBJ1-2; v_call: TRBV19; clone_size: -; cdr3_aa: ASSPRRGLDGYT
d_call: TRBD2; j_call: TRBJ2-7; v_call: TRBV6-5; clone_size: -; cdr3_aa: ASSRTSGVYEQY
d_call: -; j_call: TRBJ2-3; v_call: TRBV7-2; clone_size: few; cdr3_aa: ASSPQGGETDTQY
d_call: -; j_call: TRBJ2-5; v_call: TRBV7-8; clone_size: -; cdr3_aa: ASSFREANEGEQY
d_call: TRBD2; j_call: TRBJ2-7; v_call: TRBV18; clone_size: -; cdr3_aa: ASSPPVGLAYEQY
d_call: -; j_call: TRBJ2-1; v_call: TRBV9; clone_size: -; cdr3_aa: ASSRTPNTYNEQF
d_call: TRBD1; j_call: TRBJ1-2; v_call: TRBV5-4; clone_size: -; cdr3_aa: ASSWGQGTYGYT
d_call: -; j_call: TRBJ1-3; v_call: TRBV5-1; clone_size: -; cdr3_aa: ASSSDDLEGGNTIY
d_call: -; j_call: TRBJ1-2; v_call: TRBV7-7; clone_size: -; cdr3_aa: ASSLARIPNYGYT
d_call: TRBD1; j_call: TRBJ1-3; v_call: TRBV6-5; clone_size: -; cdr3_aa: ASRRDRGPGNTIY
d_call: TRBD1; j_call: TRBJ2-2; v_call: TRBV29-1; clone_size: few; cdr3_aa: SALDRVGGELF
d_call: -; j_call: TRBJ1-1; v_call: TRBV11-3; clone_size: -; cdr3_aa: ASSPDRPLTNTEAF
d_call: TRBD2; j_call: TRBJ2-7; v_call: TRBV19; clone_size: -; cdr3_aa: ASSARRGTRPDEQY
d_call: TRBD2; j_call: TRBJ2-1; v_call: TRBV12-5; clone_size: -; cdr3_aa: ASELGTSGGNEQF
d_call: TRBD2; j_call: TRBJ2-3; v_call: TRBV5-6; clone_size: -; cdr3_aa: ASSGTSGGALTDTQY
d_call: -; j_call: TRBJ1-2; v_call: TRBV11-2; clone_size: -; cdr3_aa: ASSSRPRDGYT
d_call: -; j_call: TRBJ1-1; v_call: TRBV5-1; clone_size: few; cdr3_aa: ASSLEGGGADTEAF
d_call: TRBD1; j_call: TRBJ2-6; v_call: TRBV6-4; clone_size: few; cdr3_aa: ASSESGQHMLSSGANVLT
d_call: -; j_call: TRBJ2-1; v_call: TRBV6-4; clone_size: -; cdr3_aa: ASSGGRDSNEQF
d_call: TRBD1; j_call: TRBJ1-4; v_call: TRBV7-3; clone_size: -; cdr3_aa: ASSSGTGGANEKLF
d_call: TRBD1; j_call: TRBJ2-7; v_call: TRBV6-1; clone_size: -; cdr3_aa: ASSGEGQGDYEQY
d_call: TRBD2; j_call: TRBJ2-1; v_call: TRBV9; clone_size: -; cdr3_aa: ASSVGAGGGAGNEQF
d_call: TRBD2; j_call: -; v_call: TRBV5-6; clone_size: -; cdr3_aa: ASSRGLAGLYEQY
d_call: TRBD1; j_call: TRBJ2-5; v_call: TRBV9; clone_size: -; cdr3_aa: ASSEVSGQGGETQY
d_call: -; j_call: TRBJ1-1; v_call: TRBV7-9; clone_size: -; cdr3_aa: ASSSSRAEAF
d_call: TRBD2; j_call: TRBJ2-7; v_call: TRBV10-3; clone_size: -; cdr3_aa: AISDSLAGGVPFSYEQY